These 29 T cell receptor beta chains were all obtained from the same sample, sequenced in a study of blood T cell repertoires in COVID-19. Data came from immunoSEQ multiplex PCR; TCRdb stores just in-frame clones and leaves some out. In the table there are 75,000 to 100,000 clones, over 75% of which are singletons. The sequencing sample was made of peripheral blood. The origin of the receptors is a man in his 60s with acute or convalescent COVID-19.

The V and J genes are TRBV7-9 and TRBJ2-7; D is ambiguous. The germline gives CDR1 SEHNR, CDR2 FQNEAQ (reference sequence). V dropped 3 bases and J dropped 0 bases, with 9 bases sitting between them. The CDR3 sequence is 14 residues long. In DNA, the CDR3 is TGTGCCAGCAGCTTGACTCCTACCTCCTACGAGCAGTACTTC. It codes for CASSLTPTSYEQYF.

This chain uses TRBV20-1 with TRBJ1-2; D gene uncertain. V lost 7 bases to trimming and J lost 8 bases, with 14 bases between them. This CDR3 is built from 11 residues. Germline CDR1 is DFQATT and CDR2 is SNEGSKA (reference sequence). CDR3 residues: CSVPPGVGYTF. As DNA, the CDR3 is TGCAGTGTTCCCCCCGGGGTCGGCTACACCTTC.

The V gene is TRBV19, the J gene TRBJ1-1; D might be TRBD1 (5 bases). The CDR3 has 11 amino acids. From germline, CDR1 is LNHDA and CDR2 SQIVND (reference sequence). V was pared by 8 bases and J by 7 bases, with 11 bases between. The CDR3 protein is CASGDRGEAFF. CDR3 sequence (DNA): TGTGCCAGTGGCGACAGAGGTGAAGCTTTCTTT.

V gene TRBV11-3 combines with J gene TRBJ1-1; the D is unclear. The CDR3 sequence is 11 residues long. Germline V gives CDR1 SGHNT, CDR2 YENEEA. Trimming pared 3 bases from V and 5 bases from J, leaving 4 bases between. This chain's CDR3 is CASSFGTEAFF. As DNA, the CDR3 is TGTGCCAGCAGCTTCGGGACTGAAGCTTTCTTT.

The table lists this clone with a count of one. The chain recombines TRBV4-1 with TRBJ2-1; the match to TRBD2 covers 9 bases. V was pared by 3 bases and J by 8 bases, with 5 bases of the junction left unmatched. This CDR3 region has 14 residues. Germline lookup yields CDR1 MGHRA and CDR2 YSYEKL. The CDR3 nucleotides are TGCGCCAGCAGCCAGGGGACTAGCAGGGATGAGCAGTTCTTC. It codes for CASSQGTSRDEQFF.

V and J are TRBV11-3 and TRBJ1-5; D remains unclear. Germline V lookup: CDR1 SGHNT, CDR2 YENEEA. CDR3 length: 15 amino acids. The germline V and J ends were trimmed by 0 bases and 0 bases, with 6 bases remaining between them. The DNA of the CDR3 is TGTGCCAGCAGCTTAGAGCACAATAGCAATCAGCCCCAGCATTTT. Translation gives CASSLEHNSNQPQHF.

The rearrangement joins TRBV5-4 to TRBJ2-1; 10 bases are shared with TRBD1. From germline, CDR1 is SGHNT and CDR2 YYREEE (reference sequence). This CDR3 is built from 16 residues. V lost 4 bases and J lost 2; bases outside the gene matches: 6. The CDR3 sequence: CASSRYGQGAYNEQFF. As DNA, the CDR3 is TGTGCCAGCAGCAGGTATGGACAGGGGGCCTACAATGAGCAGTTCTTC.

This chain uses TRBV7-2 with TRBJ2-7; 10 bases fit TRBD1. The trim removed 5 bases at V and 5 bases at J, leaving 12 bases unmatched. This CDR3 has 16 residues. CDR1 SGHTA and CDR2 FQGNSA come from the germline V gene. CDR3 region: CASSAEGTGVTHEQYF. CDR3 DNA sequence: TGTGCCAGCAGCGCCGAGGGGACAGGGGTCACCCACGAGCAGTACTTC.

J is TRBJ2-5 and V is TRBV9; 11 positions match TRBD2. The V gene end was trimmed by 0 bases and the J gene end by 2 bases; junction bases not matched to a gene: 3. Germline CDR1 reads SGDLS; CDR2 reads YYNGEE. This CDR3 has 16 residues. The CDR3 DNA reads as TGTGCCAGCAGCGTAGGACTAGCGGGGAGGCAAGAGACCCAGTACTTC. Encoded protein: CASSVGLAGRQETQYF.

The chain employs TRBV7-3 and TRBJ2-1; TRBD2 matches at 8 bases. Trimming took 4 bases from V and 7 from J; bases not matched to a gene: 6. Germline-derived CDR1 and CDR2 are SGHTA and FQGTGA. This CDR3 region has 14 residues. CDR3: CASSSGLVSNEQFF. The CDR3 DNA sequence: TGTGCCAGCAGCTCGGGACTAGTCAGTAATGAGCAGTTCTTC.

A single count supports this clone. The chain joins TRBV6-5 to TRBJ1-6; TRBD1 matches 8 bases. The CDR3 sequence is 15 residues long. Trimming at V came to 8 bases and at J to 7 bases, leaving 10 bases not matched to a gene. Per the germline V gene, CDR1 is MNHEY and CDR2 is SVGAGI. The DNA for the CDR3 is TGTGCCAGCGGCTCCCTGGACAGGGACAATTCACCCCTCCACTTT. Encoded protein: CASGSLDRDNSPLHF.

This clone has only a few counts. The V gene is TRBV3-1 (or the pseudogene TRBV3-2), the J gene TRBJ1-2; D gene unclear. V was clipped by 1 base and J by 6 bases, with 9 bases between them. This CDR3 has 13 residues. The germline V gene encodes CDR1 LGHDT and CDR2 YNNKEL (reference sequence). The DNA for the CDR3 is TGTGCCAGCAGCCAAGCCCTGACAAATGGCTACACCTTC. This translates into CASSQALTNGYTF.

CDR3 sequence: CASSLGQPLSGANVLTF. The DNA for the CDR3 is TGTGCCAGCAGCCTTGGACAGCCCCTCTCTGGGGCCAACGTCCTGACTTTC. The V and J genes are TRBV7-2 and TRBJ2-6, with D possibly being TRBD1 (6 bases). This CDR3 region has 17 residues. Per germline, CDR1 SGHTA and CDR2 FQGNSA. V was pared by 5 bases and J by 0 bases, with 14 bases between.

CDR3 loop: CASSYWGINTEAFF. The DNA of the CDR3 is TGTGCCAGCAGTTACTGGGGCATCAACACTGAAGCTTTCTTT. This sequence joins TRBV6-5 and TRBJ1-1; maybe TRBD1 (5 bases). The germline CDR1 and CDR2 sequences are MNHEY and SVGAGI. The CDR3 runs 14 residues. Trimming stripped 1 base from V and 2 bases from J, with 8 bases between.

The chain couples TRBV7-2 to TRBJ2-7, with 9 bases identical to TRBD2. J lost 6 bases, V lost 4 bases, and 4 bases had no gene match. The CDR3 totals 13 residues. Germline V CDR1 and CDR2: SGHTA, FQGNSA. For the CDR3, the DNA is TGTGCCAGCAGCTCGGGACTAGCTCGCGAGCAGTACTTC. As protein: CASSSGLAREQYF.

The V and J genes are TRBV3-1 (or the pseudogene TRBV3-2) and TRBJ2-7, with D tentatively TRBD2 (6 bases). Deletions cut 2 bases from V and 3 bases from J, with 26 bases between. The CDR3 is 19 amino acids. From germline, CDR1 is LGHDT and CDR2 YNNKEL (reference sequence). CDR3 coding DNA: TGTGCCAGCAGCCAAACTCGGAGGGGTACTGAGGCCCCCCTCTACGAGCAGTACTTC. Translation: CASSQTRRGTEAPLYEQYF.

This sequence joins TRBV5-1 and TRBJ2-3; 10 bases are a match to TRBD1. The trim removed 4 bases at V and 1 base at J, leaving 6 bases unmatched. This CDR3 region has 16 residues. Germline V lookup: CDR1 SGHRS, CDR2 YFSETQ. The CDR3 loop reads CASSKGQGVGTDTQYF. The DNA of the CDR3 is TGCGCCAGCAGCAAAGGACAGGGGGTGGGCACAGATACGCAGTATTTT.

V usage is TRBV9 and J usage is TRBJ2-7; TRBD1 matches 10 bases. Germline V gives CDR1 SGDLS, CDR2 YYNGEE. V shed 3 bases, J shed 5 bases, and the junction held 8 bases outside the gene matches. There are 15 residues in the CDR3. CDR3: CASSARTGGYNEQYF. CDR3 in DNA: TGTGCCAGCAGCGCCCGGACAGGGGGTTATAACGAGCAGTACTTC.

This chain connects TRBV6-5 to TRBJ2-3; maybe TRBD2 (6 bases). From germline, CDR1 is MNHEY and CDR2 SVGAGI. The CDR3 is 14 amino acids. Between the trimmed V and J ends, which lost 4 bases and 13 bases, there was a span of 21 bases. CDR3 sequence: CASSSGLARVVEYF. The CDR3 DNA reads TGTGCCAGCAGTTCCGGTCTAGCGAGGGTTGTAGAGTATTTT.

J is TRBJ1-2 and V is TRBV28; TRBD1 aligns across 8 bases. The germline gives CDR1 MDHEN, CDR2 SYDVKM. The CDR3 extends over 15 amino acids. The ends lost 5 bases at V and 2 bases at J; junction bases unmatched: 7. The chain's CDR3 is CASSPQGAQNYGYTF. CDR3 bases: TGTGCCAGCAGTCCCCAGGGGGCGCAGAACTATGGCTACACCTTC.

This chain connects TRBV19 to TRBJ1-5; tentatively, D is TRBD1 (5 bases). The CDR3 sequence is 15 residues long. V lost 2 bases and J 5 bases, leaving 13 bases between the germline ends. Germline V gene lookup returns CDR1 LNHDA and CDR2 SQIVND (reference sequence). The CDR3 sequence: CASSIWAGLDQPQHF. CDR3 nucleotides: TGTGCCAGTAGTATATGGGCAGGGCTAGATCAGCCCCAGCATTTT.

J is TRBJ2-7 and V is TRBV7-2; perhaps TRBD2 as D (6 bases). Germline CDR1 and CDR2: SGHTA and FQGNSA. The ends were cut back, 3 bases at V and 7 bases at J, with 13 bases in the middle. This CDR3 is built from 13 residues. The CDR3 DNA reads TGTGCCAGCAGCTTCAACGTCGGAGGGGAGCAGTACTTC. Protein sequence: CASSFNVGGEQYF.

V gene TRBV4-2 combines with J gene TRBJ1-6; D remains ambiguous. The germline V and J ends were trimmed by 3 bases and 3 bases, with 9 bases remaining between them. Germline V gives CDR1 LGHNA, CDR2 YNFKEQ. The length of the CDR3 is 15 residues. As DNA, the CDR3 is TGTGCCAGCAGCCAGGGCCCCCTCTATAATTCACCCCTCCACTTT. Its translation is CASSQGPLYNSPLHF.

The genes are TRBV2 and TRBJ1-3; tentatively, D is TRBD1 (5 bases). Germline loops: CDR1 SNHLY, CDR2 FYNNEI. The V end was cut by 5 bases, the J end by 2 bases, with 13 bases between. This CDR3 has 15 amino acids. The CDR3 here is CASSFVAGTGNTIYF. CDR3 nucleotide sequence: TGTGCCAGCAGTTTTGTTGCAGGGACTGGAAACACCATATATTTT.

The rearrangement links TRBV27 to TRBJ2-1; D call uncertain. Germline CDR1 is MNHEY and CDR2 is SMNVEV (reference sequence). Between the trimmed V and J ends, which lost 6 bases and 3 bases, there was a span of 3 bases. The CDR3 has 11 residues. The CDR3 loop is CASSNYNEQFF. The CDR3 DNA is TGTGCCAGCAGCAACTACAATGAGCAGTTCTTC.

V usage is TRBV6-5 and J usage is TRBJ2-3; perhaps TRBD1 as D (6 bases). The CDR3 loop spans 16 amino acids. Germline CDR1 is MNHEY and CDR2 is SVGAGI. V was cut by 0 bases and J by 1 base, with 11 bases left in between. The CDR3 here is CASSYSVRQGTDTQYF. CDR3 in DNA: TGTGCCAGCAGTTACTCGGTTCGACAGGGCACAGATACGCAGTATTTT.

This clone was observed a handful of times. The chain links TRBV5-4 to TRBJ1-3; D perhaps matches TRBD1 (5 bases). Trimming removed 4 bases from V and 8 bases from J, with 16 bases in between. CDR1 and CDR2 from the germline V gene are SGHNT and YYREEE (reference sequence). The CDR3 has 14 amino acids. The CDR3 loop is CASSMDPLRDTIYF. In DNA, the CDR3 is TGTGCCAGCAGCATGGACCCGCTCAGGGACACCATATATTTT.

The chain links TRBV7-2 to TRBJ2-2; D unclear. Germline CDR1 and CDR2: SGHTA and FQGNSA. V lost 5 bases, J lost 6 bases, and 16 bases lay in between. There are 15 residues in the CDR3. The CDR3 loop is CASSTPRGPPGELFF. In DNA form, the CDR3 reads TGTGCCAGCAGCACCCCGAGAGGCCCCCCCGGGGAGCTGTTTTTT.

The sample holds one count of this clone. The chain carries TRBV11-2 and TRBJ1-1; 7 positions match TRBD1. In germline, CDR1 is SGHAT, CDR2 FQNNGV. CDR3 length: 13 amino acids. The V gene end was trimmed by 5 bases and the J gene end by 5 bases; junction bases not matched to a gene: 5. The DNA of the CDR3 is TGTGCCAGCAGCGTACAGGGGTGGACTGAAGCTTTCTTT. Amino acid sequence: CASSVQGWTEAFF. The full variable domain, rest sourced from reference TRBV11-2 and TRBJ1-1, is EAGVAQSPRYKIIEKRQSVAFWCNPISGHATLYWYQQILGQGPKLLIQFQNNGVVDDSQLPKDRFSAERLKGVDSTLKIQPAKLEDSAVYLCASSVQGWTEAFFGQGTRLTVV.